The 3 T cell receptor beta chains given below trace back to one sample, sequenced in a study of cytomegalovirus exposure and HLA in healthy donors. 13 Jbeta primers and 60 Vbeta primers were used for the PCR. Assay used: immunoSEQ multiplex PCR; TCRdb lists only in-frame clones, some missing. The sample holds 150,000 to 200,000 clones, 68% seen once. Sequencing input: PBMCs. The source of these receptors is a woman aged 40 to 50 in good health and CMV-seropositive.

Comment on this clone: An end of the junction differs from the germline gene, which may be a read error. The chain recombines TRBV4-2 with TRBJ1-2; D remains ambiguous. CDR3 length: 12 residues. Germline V gives CDR1 LGHNA, CDR2 YNFKEQ. The CDR3, as DNA: TGTGCCAGCAGGGGAGGGTCCGGTGGCTACCCCTTC. As protein: CASRGGSGGYPF.

The chain joins TRBV21-1 to TRBJ2-3; TRBD2 was called by the table and not checked on the DNA. TRBV21-1 is a known pseudogene. The CDR3 is 15 residues long. The CDR3 sequence is CASSKCGRIPDTQYF. In DNA, the CDR3 is TGTGCCAGCAGCAAGTGTGGGAGAATTCCTGATACGCAGTATTTT.

The chain carries TRBV27 and TRBJ1-4; 8 nucleotides agree with TRBD1. The CDR3 spans 15 residues. The V gene's germline CDR1 is MNHEY and CDR2 SMNVEV (reference sequence). Trimming took 5 bases from V and 8 from J; bases not matched to a gene: 10. The CDR3 bases are TGTGCCAGCAGTCCTCGGACAGGGTGGGGGGAAAAACTGTTTTTT. It is translated as CASSPRTGWGEKLFF. Full variable domain (rest looked up from reference TRBV27 and TRBJ1-4): EAQVTQNPRYLITVTGKKLTVTCSQNMNHEYMSWYRQDPGLGLRQIYYSMNVEVTDKGDVPEGYKVSRKEKRNFPLILESPSPNQTSLYFCASSPRTGWGEKLFFGSGTQLSVL.